One T cell receptor beta chain is described in this entry. What it binds is not known. Documented treatment: oral pan-JAK inhibitor, 5-10 mg twice daily. As the sequencing template, cDNA was produced by extracting RNA and reverse transcribing it. TCRdb keeps only in-frame clones here, not all; method: immunoSEQ multiplex PCR. The sample shows 150,000 to 200,000 clones, roughly 60% of them seen only once. The sample belongs to a study of CD8+ T cells in alopecia areata. Findings and caveats of the study: Relative to normal scalp, lesional scalp, especially alopecia totalis/universalis, showed higher clonality. A large proportion of expanded lesional clones were detected persisting in scalp and blood during tofacitinib. Sequencing of scalp samples also includes resident alphabeta T cells from normal skin.

This clonotype originated in a human donor with alopecia areata. The input for sequencing was CD4+ T cells sorted from blood, taken at week 24, from a patient treated with tofacitinib.

The DNA for the CDR3 is TGTGCCAGCAGTGCAAGTGGGACAGGCGCTGGCTACACCTTC. Its protein is CASSASGTGAGYTF. The V call is TRBV2, the J call TRBJ1-2; 8 nucleotides agree with TRBD1. The trim removed 4 bases at V and 7 bases at J, leaving 8 bases unmatched. The CDR3 consists of 14 residues. The germline gives CDR1 SNHLY, CDR2 FYNNEI. Based on the CDR3 plus reference TRBV2 and TRBJ1-2, the full variable domain is EPEVTQTPSHQVTQMGQEVILRCVPISNHLYFYWYRQILGQKVEFLVSFYNNEISEKSEIFDDQFSVERPDGSNFTLKIRSTKLEDSAMYFCASSASGTGAGYTFGSGTRLTVV.